The 24 T cell receptor beta chains reported below all come from one sample, sequenced in a study of blood T cell repertoires in COVID-19 (dated by TCRdb to 2020 to 2021). Library preparation used the immunoSEQ multiplex PCR assay. The source is immuneACCESS, and TCRdb retained only in-frame sequences with V and J called. Part of the clones is not carried over; for the studies checked, unresolved V genes explain less than half of this, and the remainder is unexplained. This sample has 250,000 or so clones in its table, and roughly 87% of those were observed once. Together, the top ten hold under 0.95% of the sample. The sequencing sample was made of peripheral blood. Receptors originate from a woman aged 25 to 39 with acute or convalescent COVID-19.

There are a few counts of this clone. J is TRBJ2-1 and V is TRBV5-1, with 9 nucleotides matching TRBD2. Germline assignment: CDR1 SGHRS and CDR2 YFSETQ. The CDR3 contains 15 residues. V was clipped by 4 bases and J by 9 bases; unmatched bases: 11. The CDR3, as DNA: TGCGCCAGCAGCAAGACTAGCGGCAATACGGGTGAGCAGTTCTTC. This sequence encodes CASSKTSGNTGEQFF.

This clone was counted between two and nine times. J is TRBJ2-7 and V is TRBV19, with 8 bases lining up with TRBD1. With V trimmed by 5 bases and J by 4 bases, 4 bases remained unmatched. Germline V CDR1 and CDR2: LNHDA, SQIVND (reference sequence). The length of the CDR3 is 13 residues. In nucleotides, the CDR3 is TGTGCCAGTAGTGGGACAGGACCTTACGAGCAGTACTTC. This sequence encodes CASSGTGPYEQYF.

This rearrangement joins TRBV11-3 to TRBJ1-1; D may be TRBD1 (6 bases). Germline loops: CDR1 SGHNT, CDR2 YENEEA. V was shortened by 3 bases and J by 7 bases, with 15 bases between the two germline ends. The CDR3 spans 14 residues. CDR3 sequence (DNA): TGTGCCAGCAGCTTGCCGACACAGGGTCTTGAAGCTTTCTTT. Protein: CASSLPTQGLEAFF.

This chain joins TRBV6-1 and TRBJ2-5; a possible D gene is TRBD2 (6 bases). The germline V and J ends were trimmed by 0 bases and 0 bases, with 17 bases remaining between them. CDR1 is MNHNS and CDR2 is SASEGT in the germline V gene. The CDR3 extends over 18 amino acids. This CDR3 reads CASSEALLGRGYQETQYF. The CDR3 nucleotides are TGTGCCAGCAGTGAAGCGCTTCTGGGGCGGGGCTACCAAGAGACCCAGTACTTC.

The chain joins TRBV7-9 to TRBJ1-3; unclear D gene. Germline lookup yields CDR1 SEHNR and CDR2 FQNEAQ (reference sequence). The CDR3 has 15 residues. Trimming cost V 3 bases and J 1 base, with 10 bases left between them. CDR3 nucleotides: TGTGCCAGCAGCTTCGGCGGAGTGTCTGGAAACACCATATATTTT. Protein product: CASSFGGVSGNTIYF.

CDR3 DNA: TGTGCCAGCAGCAAGGCTCCGGATAAAGACCGAGGGGGCTTTTCGGATTCACCCCTCCACTTT. Encoded protein: CASSKAPDKDRGGFSDSPLHF. J is TRBJ1-6 and V is TRBV21-1; the D call TRBD1 from the table was never checked on the DNA. TRBV21-1 is shown as a pseudogene. This CDR3 spans 21 amino acids.

The chain uses TRBV19 and TRBJ2-7; 8 nucleotides match TRBD2. This CDR3 spans 16 amino acids. V dropped 7 bases and J dropped 4; count of bases not matched to a gene: 15. Germline-derived CDR1 and CDR2 are LNHDA and SQIVND (reference sequence). CDR3 DNA sequence: TGTGCCAGTACCCCCAGGGGAAGCGGGAGAACGTACGAGCAGTACTTC. It translates to CASTPRGSGRTYEQYF. Based on the CDR3 plus reference TRBV19 and TRBJ2-7, the full variable domain is DGGITQSPKYLFRKEGQNVTLSCEQNLNHDAMYWYRQDPGQGLRLIYYSQIVNDFQKGDIAEGYSVSREKKESFPLTVTSAQKNPTAFYLCASTPRGSGRTYEQYFGPGTRLTVT.

The V call is TRBV6-2 or TRBV6-3, the J call TRBJ2-1; possibly TRBD2 for D (6 bases). The V and J ends lost 5 bases and 2 bases respectively, with 13 bases between them. The V gene's germline CDR1 is MNHEY and CDR2 SVGEGT. CDR3 length equals 15 residues. The CDR3 DNA reads TGTGCCAGCAGTCCCGGGACTTTAGCCTACAATGAGCAGTTCTTC. It is translated as CASSPGTLAYNEQFF.

This chain uses TRBV19 with TRBJ2-7; perhaps TRBD2 as D (7 bases). Germline CDR1 is LNHDA and CDR2 is SQIVND (reference sequence). Trimming took off 2 bases at V and 4 bases at J, with 12 bases between the two ends. The CDR3 is 14 amino acids. The CDR3 sequence is CASSIRGAIYEQYF. CDR3 DNA sequence: TGTGCCAGTAGTATACGGGGGGCGATTTACGAGCAGTACTTC.

The rearrangement uses TRBV10-3 and TRBJ1-3, with D possibly TRBD1 on 6 matching bases. Trimming took 3 bases from V and 11 from J, leaving 14 bases between them. CDR1 is ENHRY and CDR2 is SYGVKD in the germline V gene. The CDR3 covers 13 residues. The CDR3 reads CAISEPTGSAIYF. CDR3 DNA: TGTGCCATCAGTGAACCGACAGGCTCAGCCATATATTTT.

V gene TRBV5-1 combines with J gene TRBJ1-1; 9 bases are shared with TRBD1. The V segment lost 4 bases and the J segment 4 bases; nucleotides outside the gene matches: 5. Germline V gives CDR1 SGHRS, CDR2 YFSETQ. CDR3 length: 14 amino acids. In DNA, the CDR3 is TGCGCCAGCAGCCCGGGACAGGGTGGCACTGAAGCTTTCTTT. Its protein is CASSPGQGGTEAFF.

V is TRBV13 and J is TRBJ1-2, with D possibly being TRBD1 (6 bases). Per the germline V gene, CDR1 is PRHDT and CDR2 is FYEKMQ (reference sequence). V gave up 4 bases and J gave up 2 bases, with 11 bases separating them. This CDR3 region has 14 residues. The CDR3 sequence is CASSSGGGNYGYTF. The CDR3 coding sequence is TGTGCCAGCAGCTCAGGAGGGGGAAACTATGGCTACACCTTC.

This clone was recorded once. J is TRBJ1-2 and V is TRBV19; 8 nucleotides agree with TRBD1. Germline V gene sequence: CDR1 LNHDA, CDR2 SQIVND (reference sequence). The CDR3 is made up of 13 amino acids. Trimming at V came to 3 bases and at J to 10 bases, leaving 7 bases not matched to a gene. CDR3 amino acids: CASSIGQGAPYTF. The CDR3 nucleotides are TGTGCCAGTAGTATCGGTCAGGGGGCCCCCTACACCTTC.

This chain connects TRBV14 to TRBJ1-4, with a tentative D call TRBD1 (6 bases). Trimming left V 1 base short and J 4 bases short, with 10 bases between. The germline V gene has CDR1 SGHDN and CDR2 FVKESK. This CDR3 contains 15 residues. This chain's CDR3 is CASSQGGQNNEKLFF. The CDR3 DNA is TGTGCCAGCAGCCAAGGGGGACAAAATAATGAAAAACTGTTTTTT.

The CDR3 reads CASHWTGGLQPQHF. Here the CDR3 DNA reads TGTGCCAGCCATTGGACAGGGGGCTTACAGCCCCAGCATTTT. This chain connects TRBV18 to TRBJ1-5; TRBD1 matches at 11 bases. From germline, CDR1 is KGHSH and CDR2 LQKENI. This CDR3 region has 14 residues. After removal of 8 bases from V and 7 bases from J, the junction contained 7 bases not matched to a gene.

The chain couples TRBV7-2 to TRBJ2-7; 7 nucleotides agree with TRBD2. The CDR3 covers 18 residues. CDR1 SGHTA and CDR2 FQGNSA come from the germline V gene. The J segment lost 3 bases and the V segment lost 1 base, leaving 15 bases of the junction unmatched. CDR3 nucleotides: TGTGCCAGCAGCTTAGGGGCCAGGGCAGCAGCGGGAAGCTACGAGCAGTACTTC. Protein: CASSLGARAAAGSYEQYF. Variable domain in full (rest from reference TRBV7-2 and TRBJ2-7): GAGVSQSPSNKVTEKGKDVELRCDPISGHTALYWYRQSLGQGLEFLIYFQGNSAPDKSGLPSDRFSAERTGGSVSTLTIQRTQQEDSAVYLCASSLGARAAAGSYEQYFGPGTRLTVT.

The J gene is TRBJ2-3, the V gene TRBV7-2; TRBD2 matches 9 bases. V gave up 1 base and J gave up 2 bases; unmatched junction bases: 10. Germline CDR1 and CDR2: SGHTA and FQGNSA. The length of the CDR3 is 18 residues. CDR3 in DNA: TGTGCCAGCAGCTTAGTTTCTAGCGGGAACTCCCCCACAGATACGCAGTATTTT. It encodes CASSLVSSGNSPTDTQYF.

The gene calls are TRBV5-6 and TRBJ2-7, with 7 bases identical to TRBD2. The CDR3 has 14 amino acids. CDR1 SGHDT and CDR2 YYEEEE come from the germline V gene. The V and J ends lost 7 bases and 4 bases, in that order; junction bases with no gene match: 11. The CDR3 loop reads CASSRGDGEYEQYF. CDR3 in DNA: TGTGCCAGCTCCCGGGGGGACGGAGAATACGAGCAGTACTTC.

The genes are TRBV18 and TRBJ2-7; 11 bases match TRBD2. CDR3 length: 16 residues. The V gene's germline CDR1 is KGHSH and CDR2 LQKENI. The trim removed 3 bases at V and 0 bases at J, leaving 4 bases unmatched. DNA of the CDR3: TGTGCCAGCTCACCGACTAGCGGGGTGAGCTCCTACGAGCAGTACTTC. Translation gives CASSPTSGVSSYEQYF.

The gene calls are TRBV27 and TRBJ2-1; 14 bases line up with TRBD2. The germline V gene encodes CDR1 MNHEY and CDR2 SMNVEV (reference sequence). CDR3 size: 17 residues. After removal of 5 bases from V and 4 bases from J, the junction contained 7 bases not matched to a gene. CDR3 nucleotide sequence: TGTGCCAGCAGTATCCGACTAGCGGGAGGGACTTACAATGAGCAGTTCTTC. It encodes CASSIRLAGGTYNEQFF.

The chain couples TRBV29-1 to TRBJ2-5, with 7 bases matching TRBD2. The CDR3 sequence is 11 residues long. Germline CDR1 reads SQVTM; CDR2 reads ANQGSEA. Trimming at V came to 7 bases and at J to 5 bases, leaving 4 bases not matched to a gene. This chain's CDR3 is CSAQRGETQYF. CDR3 nucleotide sequence: TGCAGCGCCCAGCGGGGTGAGACCCAGTACTTC.

J is TRBJ2-7 and V is TRBV7-2, with 16 bases matching TRBD2. Germline loops: CDR1 SGHTA, CDR2 FQGNSA. J lost 2 bases, V lost 2 bases, and 6 bases had no gene match. The CDR3 is 18 residues long. CDR3 amino acids: CASSLTRGTSGRAYEQYF. The CDR3 DNA sequence: TGTGCCAGCAGCTTAACGAGAGGGACTAGCGGGAGGGCCTACGAGCAGTACTTC.

This rearrangement joins TRBV6-2 or TRBV6-3 to TRBJ2-7, with a weak D call TRBD1 (5 bases). This CDR3 has 15 residues. Trimming left V 0 bases short and J 2 bases short, with 11 bases between. Germline V lookup: CDR1 MNHEY, CDR2 SVGEGT. The CDR3 protein is CASSYSIGHPYEQYF. Written as DNA, the CDR3 is TGTGCCAGCAGTTACTCGATTGGACATCCCTACGAGCAGTACTTC.

This clone was counted between two and nine times. This sequence joins TRBV30 and TRBJ1-5; no reliable D call. The CDR3 sequence is 15 residues long. Trimming removed 3 bases at V and 7 bases at J, with 19 bases between. Germline CDR1 reads GTSNPN; CDR2 reads SVGIG (reference sequence). CDR3 loop: CAWSLGGREEQPQHF. The CDR3 DNA reads TGTGCCTGGAGCCTAGGTGGACGGGAAGAACAGCCCCAGCATTTT. The entire variable domain, with the rest obtained from reference TRBV30 and TRBJ1-5, is as follows: SQTIHQWPATLVQPVGSPLSLECTVEGTSNPNLYWYRQAAGRGLQLLFYSVGIGQISSEVPQNLSASRPQDRQFILSSKKLLLSDSGFYLCAWSLGGREEQPQHFGDGTRLSIL.